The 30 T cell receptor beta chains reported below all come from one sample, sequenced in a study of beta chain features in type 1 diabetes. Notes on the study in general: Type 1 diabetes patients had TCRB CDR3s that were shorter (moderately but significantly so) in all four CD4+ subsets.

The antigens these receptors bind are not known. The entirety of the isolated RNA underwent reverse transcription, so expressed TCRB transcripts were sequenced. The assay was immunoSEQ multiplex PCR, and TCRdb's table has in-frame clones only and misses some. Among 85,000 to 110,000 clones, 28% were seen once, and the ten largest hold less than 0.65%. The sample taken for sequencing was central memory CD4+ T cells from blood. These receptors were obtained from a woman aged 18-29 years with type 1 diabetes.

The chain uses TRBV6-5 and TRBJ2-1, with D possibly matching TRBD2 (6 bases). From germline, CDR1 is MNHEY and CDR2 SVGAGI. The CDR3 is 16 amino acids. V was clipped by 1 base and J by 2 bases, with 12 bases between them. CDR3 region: CASSYFSGATYNEQFF. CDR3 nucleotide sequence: TGTGCCAGCAGTTACTTTTCGGGAGCTACCTACAATGAGCAGTTCTTC.

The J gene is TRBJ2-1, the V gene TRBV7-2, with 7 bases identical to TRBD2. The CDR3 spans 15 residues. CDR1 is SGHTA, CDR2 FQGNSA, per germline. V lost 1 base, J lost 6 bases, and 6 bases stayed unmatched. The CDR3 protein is CASSLGSTSPNEQFF. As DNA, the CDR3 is TGTGCCAGCAGCTTAGGGTCGACTAGCCCCAATGAGCAGTTCTTC.

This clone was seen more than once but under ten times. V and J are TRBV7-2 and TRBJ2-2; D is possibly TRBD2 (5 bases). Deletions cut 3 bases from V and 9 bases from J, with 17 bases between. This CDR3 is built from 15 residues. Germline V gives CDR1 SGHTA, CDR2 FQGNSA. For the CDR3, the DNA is TGTGCCAGCAGCTTCCCCGGCGGGCGGGCGTGGGAGCTGTTTTTT. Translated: CASSFPGGRAWELFF.

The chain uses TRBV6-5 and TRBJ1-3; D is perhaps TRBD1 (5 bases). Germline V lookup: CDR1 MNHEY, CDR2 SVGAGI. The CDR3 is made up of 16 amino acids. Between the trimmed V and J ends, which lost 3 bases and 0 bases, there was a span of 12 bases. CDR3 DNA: TGTGCCAGCAGTTATCGGGGGTTCTCCTCTGGAAACACCATATATTTT. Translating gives CASSYRGFSSGNTIYF.

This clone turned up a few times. CDR3 loop: CASSSTGTGDVYGYTF. The DNA of the CDR3 is TGCGCCAGCAGCTCAACCGGGACAGGGGACGTGTATGGCTACACCTTC. J is TRBJ1-2 and V is TRBV5-1, with TRBD1 identical over 10 bases. The CDR3 loop spans 16 amino acids. Germline V gene sequence: CDR1 SGHRS, CDR2 YFSETQ. V lost 3 bases to trimming and J lost 5 bases; unmatched junction nucleotides: 10.

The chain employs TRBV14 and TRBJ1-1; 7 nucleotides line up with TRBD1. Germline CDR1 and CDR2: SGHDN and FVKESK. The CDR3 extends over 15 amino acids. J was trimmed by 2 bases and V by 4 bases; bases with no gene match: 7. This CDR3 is CASSPLTGRNTEAFF. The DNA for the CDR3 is TGTGCCAGCAGCCCGTTGACAGGGAGAAACACTGAAGCTTTCTTT.

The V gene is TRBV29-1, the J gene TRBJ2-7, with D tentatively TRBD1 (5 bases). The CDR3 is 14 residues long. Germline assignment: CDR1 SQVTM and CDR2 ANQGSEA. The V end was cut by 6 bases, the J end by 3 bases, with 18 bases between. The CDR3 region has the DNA TGCAGCGTCCTCCAGGGCTTCCCCAGCTACGAGCAGTACTTC. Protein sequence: CSVLQGFPSYEQYF.

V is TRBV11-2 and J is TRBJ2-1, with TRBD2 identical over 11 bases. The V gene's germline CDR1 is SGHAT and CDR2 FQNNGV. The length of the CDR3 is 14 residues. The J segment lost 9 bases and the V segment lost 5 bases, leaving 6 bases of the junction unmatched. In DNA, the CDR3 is TGTGCCAGCAGCCCCCGACTAGCGGGAAGTGAGCAGTTCTTC. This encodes CASSPRLAGSEQFF.

The DNA for the CDR3 is TGTGCCATCACGAGACTAGCGGGAGGTAGGGATGAGCAGTTCTTC. This encodes CAITRLAGGRDEQFF. The chain employs TRBV10-3 and TRBJ2-1; 13 nucleotides agree with TRBD2. CDR1 is ENHRY and CDR2 is SYGVKD in the germline V gene. This CDR3 contains 15 residues. The trim removed 7 bases at V and 8 bases at J, leaving 8 bases unmatched.

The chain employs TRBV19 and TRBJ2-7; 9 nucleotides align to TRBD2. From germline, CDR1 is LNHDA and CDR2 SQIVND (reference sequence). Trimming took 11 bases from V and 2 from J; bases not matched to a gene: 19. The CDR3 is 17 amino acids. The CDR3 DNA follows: TGTGCCCTCGTAACTAGCGGGCCACCTTGCCCAACCTACGAGCAGTACGTC. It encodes CALVTSGPPCPTYEQYV.

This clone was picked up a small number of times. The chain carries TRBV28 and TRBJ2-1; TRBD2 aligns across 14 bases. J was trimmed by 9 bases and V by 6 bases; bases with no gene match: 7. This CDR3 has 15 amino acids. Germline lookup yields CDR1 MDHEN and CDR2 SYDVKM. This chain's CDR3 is CASRPGTSGSGEQFF. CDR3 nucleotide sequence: TGTGCCAGCAGACCAGGGACTAGCGGGAGTGGTGAGCAGTTCTTC.

CDR3 DNA: TGTGCCAGCAGCTTAAATAGCGGGAGGGGCCAAGAGACCCAGTACTTC. Its translation: CASSLNSGRGQETQYF. V and J are TRBV11-3 and TRBJ2-5; 11 nucleotides align to TRBD2. Germline trimming cut 2 bases from V and 1 base from J; bases unmatched to any gene: 3. CDR1 and CDR2 from the germline V gene are SGHNT and YENEEA. The CDR3 totals 16 residues.

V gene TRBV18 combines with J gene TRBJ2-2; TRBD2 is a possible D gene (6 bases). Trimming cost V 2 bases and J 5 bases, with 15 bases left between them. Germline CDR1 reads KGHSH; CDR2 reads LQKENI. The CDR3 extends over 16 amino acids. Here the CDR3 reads CASSPSGYPGTGELFF. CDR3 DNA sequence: TGTGCCAGCTCACCAAGCGGGTACCCGGGGACCGGGGAGCTGTTTTTT.

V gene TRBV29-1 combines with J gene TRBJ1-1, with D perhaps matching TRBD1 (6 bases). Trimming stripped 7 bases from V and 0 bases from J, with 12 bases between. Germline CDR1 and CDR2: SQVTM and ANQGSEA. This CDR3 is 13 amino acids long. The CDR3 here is CSATDSLNTEAFF. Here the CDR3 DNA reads TGCAGCGCCACGGACAGCTTGAACACTGAAGCTTTCTTT.

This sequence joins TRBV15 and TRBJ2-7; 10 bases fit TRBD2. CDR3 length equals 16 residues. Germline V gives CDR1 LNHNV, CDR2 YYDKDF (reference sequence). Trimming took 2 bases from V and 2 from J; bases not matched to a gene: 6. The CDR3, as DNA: TGTGCCACCAGCAGAAGGAGACTAGCGGGCACCTACGAGCAGTACGTC. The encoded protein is CATSRRRLAGTYEQYV.

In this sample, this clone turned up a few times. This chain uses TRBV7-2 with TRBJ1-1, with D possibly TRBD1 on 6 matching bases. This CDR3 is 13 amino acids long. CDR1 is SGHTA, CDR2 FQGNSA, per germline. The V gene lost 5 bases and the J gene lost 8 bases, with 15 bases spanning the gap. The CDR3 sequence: CASSRVSGTEAFF. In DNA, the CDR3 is TGTGCCAGCAGCCGAGTATCGGGGACAGAAGCTTTCTTT.

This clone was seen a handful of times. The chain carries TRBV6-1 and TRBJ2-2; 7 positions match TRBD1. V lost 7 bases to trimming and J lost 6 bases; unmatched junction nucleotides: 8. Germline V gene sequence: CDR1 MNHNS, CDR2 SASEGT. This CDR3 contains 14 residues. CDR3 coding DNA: TGTGCCAGCAAAGTGACAGGGTTGGCCGGGGAGCTGTTTTTT. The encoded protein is CASKVTGLAGELFF.

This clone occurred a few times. CDR3 in amino acids: CASSPGVLATYEQYV. The CDR3 nucleotides read TGTGCCAGCTCACCAGGAGTGCTAGCGACCTACGAGCAGTACGTC. V usage is TRBV18 and J usage is TRBJ2-7; D is perhaps TRBD2 (6 bases). CDR3 length: 15 residues. Between the trimmed V and J ends, which lost 2 bases and 2 bases, there was a span of 13 bases. The germline V gene has CDR1 KGHSH and CDR2 LQKENI.

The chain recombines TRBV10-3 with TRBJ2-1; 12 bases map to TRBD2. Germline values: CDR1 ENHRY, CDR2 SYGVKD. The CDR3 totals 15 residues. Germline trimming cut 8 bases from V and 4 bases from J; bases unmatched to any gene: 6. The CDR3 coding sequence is TGTGCCATCTCGTCGACTAGCGGGGGTTACAATGAGCAGTTCTTC. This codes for CAISSTSGGYNEQFF.

CDR3 amino acids: CASSLLLAGPSRGTGELFF. The CDR3 DNA reads as TGTGCCAGCAGCTTGTTACTAGCGGGACCCTCAAGGGGGACCGGGGAGCTGTTTTTT. The V call is TRBV11-2, the J call TRBJ2-2; 10 bases fit TRBD2. J gave up 5 bases and V 3 bases, and 15 bases lay outside the gene matches. The CDR3 runs 19 residues. Germline V gives CDR1 SGHAT, CDR2 FQNNGV.

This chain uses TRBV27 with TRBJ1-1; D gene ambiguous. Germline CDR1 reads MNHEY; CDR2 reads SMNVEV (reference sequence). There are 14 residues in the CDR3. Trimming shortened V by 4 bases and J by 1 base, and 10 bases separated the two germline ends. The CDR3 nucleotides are TGTGCCAGCAGTTCCTACGGCGGGAACACTGAAGCTTTCTTT. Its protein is CASSSYGGNTEAFF.

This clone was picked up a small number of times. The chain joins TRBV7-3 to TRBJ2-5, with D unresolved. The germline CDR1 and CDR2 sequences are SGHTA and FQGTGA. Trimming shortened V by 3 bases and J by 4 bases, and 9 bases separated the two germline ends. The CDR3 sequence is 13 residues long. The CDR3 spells CASSLNSGETQYF. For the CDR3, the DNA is TGTGCCAGCAGCTTGAACAGTGGAGAGACCCAGTACTTC. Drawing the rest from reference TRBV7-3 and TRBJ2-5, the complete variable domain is GAGVSQTPSNKVTEKGKYVELRCDPISGHTALYWYRQSLGQGPEFLIYFQGTGAADDSGLPNDRFFAVRPEGSVSTLKIQRTERGDSAVYLCASSLNSGETQYFGPGTRLLVL.

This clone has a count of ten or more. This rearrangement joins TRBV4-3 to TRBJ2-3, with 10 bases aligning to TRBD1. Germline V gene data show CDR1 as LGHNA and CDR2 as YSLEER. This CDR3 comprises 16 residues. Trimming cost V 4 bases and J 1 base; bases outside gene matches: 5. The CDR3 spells CASSPGQGPRTDTQYF. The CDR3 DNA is TGCGCCAGCAGCCCGGGACAGGGGCCTCGCACAGATACGCAGTATTTT.

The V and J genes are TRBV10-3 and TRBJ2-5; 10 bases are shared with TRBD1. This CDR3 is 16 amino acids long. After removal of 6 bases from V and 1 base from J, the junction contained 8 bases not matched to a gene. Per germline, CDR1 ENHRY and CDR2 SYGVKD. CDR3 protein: CAIRATGGWGQETQYF. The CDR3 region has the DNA TGTGCCATCAGGGCGACAGGGGGCTGGGGCCAAGAGACCCAGTACTTC.

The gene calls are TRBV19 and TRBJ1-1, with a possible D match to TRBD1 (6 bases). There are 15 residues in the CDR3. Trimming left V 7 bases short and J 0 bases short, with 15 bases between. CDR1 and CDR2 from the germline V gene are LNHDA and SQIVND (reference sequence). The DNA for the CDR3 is TGTGCCAGTACATATTTGGACAGCTTGAACACTGAAGCTTTCTTT. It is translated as CASTYLDSLNTEAFF.

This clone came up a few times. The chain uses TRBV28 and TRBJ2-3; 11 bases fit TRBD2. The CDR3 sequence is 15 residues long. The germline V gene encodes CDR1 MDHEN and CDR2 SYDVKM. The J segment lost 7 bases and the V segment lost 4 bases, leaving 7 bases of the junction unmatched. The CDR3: CASSSETSGIYTQYF. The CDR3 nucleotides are TGTGCCAGCAGTTCGGAGACTAGCGGGATATATACGCAGTATTTT.

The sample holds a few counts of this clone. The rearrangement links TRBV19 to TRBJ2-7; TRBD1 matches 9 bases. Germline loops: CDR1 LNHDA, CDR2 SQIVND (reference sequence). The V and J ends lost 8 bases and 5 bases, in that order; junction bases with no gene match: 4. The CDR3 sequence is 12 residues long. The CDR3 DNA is TGTGCCAGTGTACAGGGGGCTAACGAGCAGTACGTC. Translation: CASVQGANEQYV.

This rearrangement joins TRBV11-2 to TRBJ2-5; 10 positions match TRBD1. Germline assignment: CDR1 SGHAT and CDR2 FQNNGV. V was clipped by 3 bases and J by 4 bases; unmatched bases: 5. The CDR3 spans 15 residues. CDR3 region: CASSFSGQGGETQYF. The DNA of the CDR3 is TGTGCCAGCAGCTTTTCCGGACAGGGGGGAGAGACCCAGTACTTC.

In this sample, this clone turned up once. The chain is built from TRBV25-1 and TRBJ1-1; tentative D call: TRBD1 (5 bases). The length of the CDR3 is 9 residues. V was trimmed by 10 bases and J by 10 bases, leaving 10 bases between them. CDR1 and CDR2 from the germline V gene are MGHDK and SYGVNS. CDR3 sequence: CATPGGAFF. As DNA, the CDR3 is TGTGCCACCCCCGGGGGAGCTTTCTTT.

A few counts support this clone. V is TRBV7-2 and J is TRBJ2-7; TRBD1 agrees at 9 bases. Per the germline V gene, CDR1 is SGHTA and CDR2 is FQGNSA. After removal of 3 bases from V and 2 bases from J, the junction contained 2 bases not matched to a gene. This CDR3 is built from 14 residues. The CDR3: CASSLRTGAYEQYV. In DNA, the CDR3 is TGTGCCAGCAGCTTGCGGACAGGGGCCTACGAGCAGTACGTC.